Included here is one T cell receptor (beta chain) sequence, with context. Measured with immunoSEQ multiplex PCR; TCRdb has only the in-frame clones, and not every one. The sample includes 140,000 or so clones, roughly 77% seen only once; the top ten take approximately 5.2%. The sample is drawn from a study of blood T cell repertoires in COVID-19. At the level of the study: Whether acute or convalescent, the COVID-19 samples came from the United States, Italy and Spain.

Germline values: CDR1 SGHAT, CDR2 FQDESV (reference sequence). Trimming removed 1 base from V and 6 bases from J, with 9 bases in between. CDR3 length equals 13 residues. The V call is TRBV11-1, the J call TRBJ1-1, with D perhaps matching TRBD1 (6 bases). The receptor comes from a woman aged 70-85 years with COVID-19, enrolled during active disease. The sequencing sample was made of peripheral blood. The DNA of the CDR3 is TGTGCCAGCAGCTTAGAAGCAGGGGCTGAAGCTTTCTTT. It specifies CASSLEAGAEAFF. Together with reference TRBV11-1 and TRBJ1-1, the CDR3 gives the full variable domain: EAEVAQSPRYKITEKSQAVAFWCDPISGHATLYWYRQILGQGPELLVQFQDESVVDDSQLPKDRFSAERLKGVDSTLKIQPAELGDSAMYLCASSLEAGAEAFFGQGTRLTVV.